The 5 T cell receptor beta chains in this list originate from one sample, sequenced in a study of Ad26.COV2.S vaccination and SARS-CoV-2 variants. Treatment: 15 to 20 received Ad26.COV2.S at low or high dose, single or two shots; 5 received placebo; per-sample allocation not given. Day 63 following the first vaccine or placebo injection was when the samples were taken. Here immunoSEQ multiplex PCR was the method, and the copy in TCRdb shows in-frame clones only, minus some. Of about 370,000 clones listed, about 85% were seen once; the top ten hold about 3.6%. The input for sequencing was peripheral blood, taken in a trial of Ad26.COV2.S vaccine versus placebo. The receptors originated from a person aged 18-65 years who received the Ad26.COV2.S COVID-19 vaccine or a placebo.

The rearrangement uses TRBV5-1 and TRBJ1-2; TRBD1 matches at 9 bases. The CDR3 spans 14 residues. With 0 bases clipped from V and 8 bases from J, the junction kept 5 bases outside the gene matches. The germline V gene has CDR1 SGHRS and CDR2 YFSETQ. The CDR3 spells CASSLVQGAEGYTF. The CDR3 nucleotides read TGCGCCAGCAGCTTGGTACAGGGGGCAGAAGGCTACACCTTC. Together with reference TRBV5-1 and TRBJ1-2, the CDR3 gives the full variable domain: KAGVTQTPRYLIKTRGQQVTLSCSPISGHRSVSWYQQTPGQGLQFLFEYFSETQRNKGNFPGRFSGRQFSNSRSEMNVSTLELGDSALYLCASSLVQGAEGYTFGSGTRLTVV.

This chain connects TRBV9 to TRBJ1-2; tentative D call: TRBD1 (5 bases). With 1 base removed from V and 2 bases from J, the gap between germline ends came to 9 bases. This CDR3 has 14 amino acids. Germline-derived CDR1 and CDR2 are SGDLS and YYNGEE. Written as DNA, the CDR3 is TGTGCCAGCAGCGTATCAGGGACGAACTATGGCTACACCTTC. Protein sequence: CASSVSGTNYGYTF.

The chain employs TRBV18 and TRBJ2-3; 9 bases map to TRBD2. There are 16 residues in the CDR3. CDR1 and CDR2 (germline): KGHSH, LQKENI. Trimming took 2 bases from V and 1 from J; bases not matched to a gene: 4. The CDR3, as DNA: TGTGCCAGCTCACCATTGTCTAGCGGGGGCACAGATACGCAGTATTTT. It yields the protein CASSPLSSGGTDTQYF.

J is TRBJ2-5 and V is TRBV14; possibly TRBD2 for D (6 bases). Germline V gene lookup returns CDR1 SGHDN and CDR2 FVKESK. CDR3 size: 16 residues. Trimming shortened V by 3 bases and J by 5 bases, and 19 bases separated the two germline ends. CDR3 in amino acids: CASSQGRRGLGETQYF. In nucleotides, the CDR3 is TGTGCCAGCAGCCAGGGAAGGAGGGGCTTGGGTGAGACCCAGTACTTC.

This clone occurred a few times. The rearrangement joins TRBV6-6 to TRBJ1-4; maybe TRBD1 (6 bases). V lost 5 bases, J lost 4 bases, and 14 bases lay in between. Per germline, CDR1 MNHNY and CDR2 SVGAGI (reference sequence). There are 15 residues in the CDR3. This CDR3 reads CASSGGPTGNEKLFF. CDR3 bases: TGTGCCAGCAGTGGGGGGCCCACGGGTAATGAAAAACTGTTTTTT.